This T cell receptor (beta chain) came from a study of molecular identifiers for immune sequencing clone quantification (dated by TCRdb to the late 2010s). General notes on the study: For a replicate experiment, RNA from roughly 18,000 or 92,000 naive CD8 T cells was divided into five aliquots, and four of the five aliquots were sequenced. The study was a methods study using CD8 T cells to benchmark molecular-identifier clustering-based TCR repertoire sequencing (MIDCIRS) and TCR RNA copy counting. The research as a whole found: Spiked-in Jurkat TCR RNA (around eleven copies' worth), which is not part of the donor repertoire, was contained in the naive libraries. When barcode sub-clustering was left out, chimeric consensus sequences inflated TCR diversity, with chimeras reaching as high as 47%. Modeling estimated 2.5 to 3 recovered TCR RNA copies per cell, compared with about 9.8 by digital PCR, which implies 30% to 35% capture efficiency. Clones above 20 RNA copies held over 97% of molecules in CMV-specific effector cells but under 1% in naive cells. The sizes of highly expanded clones could end up underestimated when identical TCR molecules share a barcode. Spiked-in Jurkat TCR RNA equal to a single cell's worth was reported to be detectable even within one million naive CD8 T cells.

Relative to germline, V is 5 bases shorter and J is 0 bases shorter, with 13 bases between their ends. According to the germline V gene (reference sequence), CDR1 reads PRHDT and CDR2 reads FYEKMQ. The CDR3 holds 15 amino acids from the cysteine to the phenylalanine. Only CDR3 DNA remains: 45 bases, in frame from the first base. This clonotype is identified as medium-sized (0.01 to 0.1%). The specificity of this receptor is unknown. Qualities for individual bases were not recorded, and no much larger clone is one base off. Library method: PCR. The listed sequencing device is NextSeq 500. Preparation of bulk TCR libraries followed a previously described approach, with the TCR primers listed in Table S5. Purification of total RNA was performed with the Qiagen AllPrep DNA/RNA kit. Before analysis, reads from multiple sequencing runs of the same library were pooled. The original methods were these. Reads were retained only if their TCR constant sequence matched exactly, and those retained reads were trimmed to 150 nt and grouped according to their 12-nt molecular barcodes. Reads inside each barcode group were sub-clustered using a 15% Levenshtein threshold, and a quality-weighted consensus sequence was constructed for each RNA molecule. Non-functional sequences were excluded, and lower-count sequences lying one edit away from another sequence were also excluded. Based on a fit of two negative binomial distributions, barcode sub-clusters having less than 20% of the maximum read count were discarded. TCRdb reprocessing: public reads trimmed at Q25 with fastp, clones called with MiXCR, in-frame beta chains kept. Each CDR3 protein appears once, grouped with its most common genes and DNA. What appears here as the V and J calls and clone size reflects TCRdb's work, not the paper's. Within this sample are 300,000 to 400,000 distinct CDR3 sequences, with 24% of them counted one time only. 0.7% to 0.95% of the sample goes to the ten largest clones.

Libraries of naive CD8 T cells were generated from roughly 18,000 to 920,000 sorted cells, with 10%, 30% or 50% of the purified RNA used. Naive CD8 T cells, defined as CD8+CD4-CCR7+CD45RA+, were FACS-sorted into RLT Plus buffer on a BD FACSAria II. To test detection sensitivity, Jurkat RNA equal to fewer than 13 TCR copies was added to samples of about 19,000-1,100,000 naive CD8 T cells. Enrichment of CD8 T cells was done with RosetteSep CD8+ T Cell Enrichment Cocktail plus Ficoll-Paque, and ACK red cell lysis came afterward. This TCR derives from a human donor in good health. Some libraries in this study had Jurkat cell RNA spiked in. Sequencing was performed on naive CD8+ T cells from blood, with Jurkat cell RNA spiked in. The cell subset or site label corresponds to: FACS-sorted CD8+CD4-CCR7+CD45RA+ naive T cells. The chain is assembled from TRBV13 and TRBJ1-1; perhaps TRBD1 is the D gene, with 6 bases matching. CDR3 protein: CASSPFGQMNTEAFF. Read as DNA, the sequence is TGTGCCAGCAGCCCCTTCGGACAGATGAACACTGAAGCTTTCTTT.